This T cell receptor beta chain was observed in a study of regulatory T cells in long-lasting Graves disease (dated by TCRdb to the early 2020s). About the study as a whole: Persistent Graves' disease was defined as persistently positive TSH receptor autoantibodies together with antithyroid drug treatment for over 5 years. On average, persistent Graves' disease patients in the clinical cohort had been on antithyroid drugs for around ten years. A total of around 35 samples underwent TCR sequencing: around 13 from persistent and approximately 20 from newly diagnosed Graves' disease patients. The study was conducted in China and was registered as a clinical trial. Peripheral blood TCR sequencing and RNA sequencing compared persistent Graves' disease patients with newly diagnosed Graves' disease patients. Paper-wide results and their limitations: As a limitation, the authors acknowledged that the small sample size may reduce accuracy. Persistent disease showed preferential use of TRBV28, TRBJ1-2 and TRBJ2-5, whereas newly diagnosed disease favored TRBV20-1 and TRBJ2-1. Compared with newly diagnosed patients, persistent Graves' disease patients had lower TCR Shannon entropy and fewer highly expanded clones, which suggests clonal expansion. Sequencing and analysis were restricted to the TCR beta chain. Because the primary lesion, thyroid tissue, could not be accessed, the study looked at peripheral blood alone. Persistent patients shared more public clonotypes among themselves (fewer than 3,000) than newly diagnosed patients did (more than 850).

This clonotype was found once. What antigen it recognizes has not been identified. Nothing much larger sits one base from this clone, and base qualities are not available. One read represents weak support. The time point label corresponds to: persistent/refractory GD, antithyroid drugs over 5 years with positive TRAb. For both TCR sequencing and RNA sequencing, RNA was extracted from PBMCs in TRIzol. Graves' disease was diagnosed according to American Thyroid Association guidelines. The patients came from an endocrinology department in Xi'an, China. Each patient gave roughly 10 milliliters of peripheral blood, collected in an EDTA anticoagulant tube. Ficoll Paque Plus density gradient separation was used to isolate PBMCs, and no additional T cell sorting was done. RNA quality was checked with an Agilent 2100 Bioanalyzer and agarose gel, and concentration with a NanoDrop 2000. V sheds 5 bases and J sheds 5 bases, leaving 12 bases between their ends. From its cysteine to its phenylalanine, the CDR3 spans 13 amino acids. The DNA shown is the 39-base CDR3, in frame from base 1. Looking up the germline V gene yields CDR1 SGHNT and CDR2 YENEEA.

Libraries came from multiplex PCR. The listed sequencing device is Illumina HiSeq 4000. iRepertoire HTBI primers and Arm-PCR amplification of CDR3 regions were used to construct TCR beta libraries. Gel purification was performed on PCR products prior to sequencing. The published analysis was carried out like this. Gene usage analysis of CDR3 amino acid clonotypes relied on the roughly 60 TRBV and about 15 TRBJ segments identified across samples. Filtered high-quality paired reads were merged into contigs using COPE and FqMerger. BLAST was used to align contigs to IMGT TRBV, TRBD and TRBJ reference genes, and CDR3 was defined according to IMGT. Any clonotype with a frequency above 0.1% was counted as a highly expanded clone. Repertoire diversity was measured by Shannon entropy, and V-J evenness by the Gini coefficient. A clonotype found in more than one individual was treated as public. TCRdb reprocessed the public reads (quality trimming at Q25 with fastp, clone calling with MiXCR) and kept in-frame beta chains. All rows with the same CDR3 protein become a single entry with the most common DNA and genes. The V and J calls, along with clone size, are taken from TCRdb and not from the paper's own processing. For this sample there are more than 650,000 distinct CDR3 sequences; about 32% appear just once. The ten biggest clones cover 35% to 55% of the sample.

The TCR comes from a female donor with Graves disease. Recombination linked TRBV11-3 to TRBJ2-5; TRBD2 might be the D gene, on 6 matching bases. This material consisted of peripheral blood mononuclear cells (PBMCs), taken when the disease was refractory, from a patient treated with antithyroid drugs. The sequence in DNA is TGTGCCAGCAGCCGCGGGATTGGGGAGACCCAGTACTTC. It translates as CASSRGIGETQYF.